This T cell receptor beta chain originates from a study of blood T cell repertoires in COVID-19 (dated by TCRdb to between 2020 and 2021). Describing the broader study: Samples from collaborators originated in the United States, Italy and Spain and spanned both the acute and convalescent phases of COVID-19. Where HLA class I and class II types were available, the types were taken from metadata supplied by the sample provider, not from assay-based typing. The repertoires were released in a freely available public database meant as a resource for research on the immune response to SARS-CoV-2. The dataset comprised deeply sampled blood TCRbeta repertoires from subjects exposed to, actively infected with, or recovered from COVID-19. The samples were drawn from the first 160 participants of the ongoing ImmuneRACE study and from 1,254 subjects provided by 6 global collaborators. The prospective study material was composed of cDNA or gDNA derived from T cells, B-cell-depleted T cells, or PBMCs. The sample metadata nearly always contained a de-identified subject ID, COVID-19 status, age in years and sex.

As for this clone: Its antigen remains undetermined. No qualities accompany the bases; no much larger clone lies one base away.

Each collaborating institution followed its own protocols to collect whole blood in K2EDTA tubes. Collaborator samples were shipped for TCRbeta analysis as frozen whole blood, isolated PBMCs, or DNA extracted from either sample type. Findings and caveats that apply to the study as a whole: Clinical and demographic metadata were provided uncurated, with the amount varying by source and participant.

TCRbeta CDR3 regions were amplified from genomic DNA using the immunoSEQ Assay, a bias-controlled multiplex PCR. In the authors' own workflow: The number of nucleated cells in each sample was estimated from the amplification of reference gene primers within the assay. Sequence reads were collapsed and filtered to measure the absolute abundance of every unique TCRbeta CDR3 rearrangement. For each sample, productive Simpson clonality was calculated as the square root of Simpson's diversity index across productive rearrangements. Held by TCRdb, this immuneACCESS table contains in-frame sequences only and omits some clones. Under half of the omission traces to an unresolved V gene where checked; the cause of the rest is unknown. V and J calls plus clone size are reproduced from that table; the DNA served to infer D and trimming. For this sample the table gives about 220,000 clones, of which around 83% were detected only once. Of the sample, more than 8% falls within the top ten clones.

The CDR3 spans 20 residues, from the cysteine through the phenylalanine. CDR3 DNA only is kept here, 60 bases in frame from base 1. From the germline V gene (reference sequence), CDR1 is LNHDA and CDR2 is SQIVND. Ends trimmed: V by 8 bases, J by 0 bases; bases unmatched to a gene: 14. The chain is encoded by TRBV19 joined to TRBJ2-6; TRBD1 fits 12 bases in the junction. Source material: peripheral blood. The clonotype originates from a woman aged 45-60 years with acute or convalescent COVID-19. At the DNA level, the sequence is TGTGCCAGTTACTCCGGGGACAGGGGGCCCTTAGACTCTGGGGCCAACGTCCTGACTTTC. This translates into CASYSGDRGPLDSGANVLTF.